This passage covers 5 T cell receptor beta chains from one sample sequenced in a study of blood T cell repertoires in COVID-19. Profiled with immunoSEQ multiplex PCR; TCRdb holds only in-frame clones, not every one. This table holds some 200,000 clones, just over 85% found once. Sequenced input: peripheral blood. The receptors derive from a man in his forties or fifties with acute or convalescent COVID-19.

The chain couples TRBV5-6 to TRBJ2-1; 11 nucleotides line up with TRBD2. The CDR3 loop spans 14 amino acids. Germline V gene sequence: CDR1 SGHDT, CDR2 YYEEEE. V gave up 4 bases and J gave up 6 bases; unmatched junction bases: 3. DNA of the CDR3: TGTGCCAGCAGCGATAGCGGGGGGGGCAATGAGCAGTTCTTC. Translating it yields CASSDSGGGNEQFF.

The chain is built from TRBV18 and TRBJ2-7; D not resolved. The CDR3 sequence is 12 residues long. Germline V gene sequence: CDR1 KGHSH, CDR2 LQKENI. V dropped 5 bases and J dropped 0 bases, with 5 bases sitting between them. The CDR3 here is CASSVNSYEQYF. In nucleotides, the CDR3 is TGTGCCAGCTCAGTTAACTCCTACGAGCAGTACTTC.

The count of this clone is one. Because the CDR3's place on the DNA is in doubt, the DNA is left out and the CDR3 is given as listed by TCRdb. This chain links TRBV6-5 with TRBJ1-5. The CDR3 region is 16 residues in length, termini included. Per germline, CDR1 MNHEY and CDR2 SVGAGI. The CDR3 protein is CASSYFGPGGNQPQHF.

This clone has more than one count but fewer than ten. The CDR3 bases are TGTGCCAGCAGTGAAGTGTGGGGACAGGGCGACTATGGCTACACCTTC. Protein: CASSEVWGQGDYGYTF. The chain recombines TRBV6-1 with TRBJ1-2, with TRBD1 identical over 9 bases. The ends lost 1 base at V and 3 bases at J; junction bases unmatched: 6. Per germline, CDR1 MNHNS and CDR2 SASEGT. CDR3 length: 16 residues.

Worth noting for this clone: The junction shows a germline mismatch at one end, possibly a read error. V usage is TRBV5-4 and J usage is TRBJ1-4, with D unresolved. CDR3 size: 15 residues. Germline V CDR1 and CDR2: SGHNT, YYREEE (reference sequence). In DNA, the CDR3 is TGTGCCACCAGCCGTAGGGAGCGGGTTGATGAAAAACTGTTTTTT. Translated, it gives CATSRRERVDEKLFF.